These 20 T cell receptor beta chains were all obtained from the same sample, sequenced in a study of T cell repertoires in cytomegalovirus infection. From the reads, TCRdb called clonotypes with MiXCR, one entry per CDR3 protein. The sample holds around 740,000 distinct CDR3 sequences, under 40% seen once. Sequenced sample: PBMCs. The receptors were gathered from a human donor in good health (CMV status not recorded). Some clones in this sample may be carry-over from other donors' samples.

V usage is TRBV5-1 and J usage is TRBJ2-5; 8 bases line up with TRBD1. J was trimmed by 4 bases and V by 3 bases; bases with no gene match: 5. CDR3 length: 14 residues. The germline gives CDR1 SGHRS, CDR2 YFSETQ. The chain's CDR3 is CASSSGQGPETQYF. CDR3 in DNA: TGCGCCAGCAGCTCAGGACAGGGCCCAGAGACCCAGTACTTC. Combining the CDR3 with reference TRBV5-1 and TRBJ2-5 gives the whole variable domain KAGVTQTPRYLIKTRGQQVTLSCSPISGHRSVSWYQQTPGQGLQFLFEYFSETQRNKGNFPGRFSGRQFSNSRSEMNVSTLELGDSALYLCASSSGQGPETQYFGPGTRLLVL.

The chain employs TRBV20-1 and TRBJ1-5; no firm D call. This CDR3 has 17 amino acids. From germline, CDR1 is DFQATT and CDR2 SNEGSKA (reference sequence). V was trimmed by 3 bases and J by 0 bases, leaving 18 bases between them. CDR3 sequence reads: CSASSTASAYSNQPQHF. The CDR3 DNA is TGCAGTGCTAGTAGCACAGCCTCTGCCTATAGCAATCAGCCCCAGCATTTT.

The chain couples TRBV7-9 to TRBJ2-5, with TRBD2 matching over 8 bases. The junction had 10 bases not matched to a gene; V was cut back by 8 bases and J by 5 bases. Looked up from germline, CDR1 is SEHNR and CDR2 is FQNEAQ (reference sequence). This CDR3 spans 14 amino acids. This chain's CDR3 is CASRSSGRSETQYF. DNA for the CDR3: TGTGCCAGCCGAAGCAGCGGGAGATCGGAGACCCAGTACTTC.

This clonotype was observed a handful of times. J is TRBJ2-7 and V is TRBV7-9, with D uncertain. This CDR3 has 13 amino acids. Germline CDR1 is SEHNR and CDR2 is FQNEAQ (reference sequence). The V and J ends lost 1 base and 6 bases respectively, with 10 bases between them. The CDR3 coding sequence is TGTGCCAGCAGCTTAGTTCGTGATGGCGAGCAGTACTTC. Protein: CASSLVRDGEQYF.

J is TRBJ1-4 and V is TRBV19; D unresolved. This CDR3 contains 11 residues. Between the trimmed V and J ends, which lost 4 bases and 8 bases, there was a span of 5 bases. CDR1 and CDR2 (germline): LNHDA, SQIVND (reference sequence). CDR3: CASSTREKLFF. For the CDR3, the DNA is TGTGCCAGTAGTACTAGGGAAAAACTGTTTTTT.

The chain recombines TRBV7-6 with TRBJ1-3; 8 bases map to TRBD1. CDR3 length: 17 residues. V lost 2 bases, J lost 4 bases, and 10 bases stayed unmatched. Germline V gives CDR1 SGHVS, CDR2 FNYEAQ. The CDR3, as DNA: TGTGCCAGCAGCTTAAATCCTCAGGGGGCATCGGGAAACACCATATATTTT. Its translation: CASSLNPQGASGNTIYF. The complete variable domain, with remaining parts taken from reference TRBV7-6 and TRBJ1-3, reads GAGVSQSPRYKVTKRGQDVALRCDPISGHVSLYWYRQALGQGPEFLTYFNYEAQQDKSGLPNDRFSAERPEGSISTLTIQRTEQRDSAMYRCASSLNPQGASGNTIYFGEGSWLTVV.

The V and J genes are TRBV7-6 and TRBJ2-1; 10 bases are a match to TRBD2. This CDR3 region has 19 residues. Trimming cost V 2 bases and J 10 bases; bases outside gene matches: 20. The V gene's germline CDR1 is SGHVS and CDR2 FNYEAQ. CDR3 sequence reads: CASSLSKRKREGERREQFF. The CDR3, as DNA: TGTGCCAGCAGCTTATCTAAACGTAAGCGGGAGGGTGAACGTAGGGAGCAGTTCTTC.

Only a few counts were recorded for this clonotype. The chain links TRBV5-1 to TRBJ1-1, with D uncertain. The CDR3 is 12 residues long. Germline CDR1 is SGHRS and CDR2 is YFSETQ. V was cut by 7 bases and J by 7 bases, with 14 bases left in between. The CDR3: CASGSPGGEAFF. The CDR3 coding sequence is TGCGCCAGCGGTAGCCCCGGTGGTGAAGCTTTCTTT.

There are a few counts of this clonotype. The chain couples TRBV7-2 to TRBJ2-1; 8 bases line up with TRBD2. The J segment lost 6 bases and the V segment lost 7 bases, leaving 14 bases of the junction unmatched. CDR3 length: 16 residues. Germline V gene data show CDR1 as SGHTA and CDR2 as FQGNSA. CDR3 residues: CASIPPGRVGGNEQFF. DNA of the CDR3: TGTGCCAGCATCCCTCCCGGGAGGGTGGGAGGCAATGAGCAGTTCTTC.

The rearrangement uses TRBV2 and TRBJ2-2; possibly TRBD2 for D (6 bases). CDR1 is SNHLY, CDR2 FYNNEI, per germline. V lost 6 bases and J lost 5, with 19 bases in between. CDR3 size: 16 residues. Here the CDR3 DNA reads TGTGCCAGCAGGAGCCCGGGAGCTTCGGGGACCGGGGAGCTGTTTTTT. Its protein is CASRSPGASGTGELFF.

This clonotype was recorded only once. The chain uses TRBV7-4 and TRBJ2-7, with TRBD1 identical over 7 bases. This CDR3 spans 14 amino acids. Germline V CDR1 and CDR2: SGHVT, SQSDAQ. The J segment lost 4 bases and the V segment lost 5 bases, leaving 8 bases of the junction unmatched. The CDR3 protein is CASSQQGQTYEQYF. The CDR3 bases are TGTGCCAGCAGCCAACAGGGACAGACATACGAGCAGTACTTC.

This chain joins TRBV6-1 and TRBJ1-1; no definite D call. There are 15 residues in the CDR3. CDR1 is MNHNS, CDR2 SASEGT, per germline. V dropped 4 bases and J dropped 0 bases, with 12 bases sitting between them. The CDR3 nucleotides are TGTGCCAGCAGTGCTCGGACCGTCATGAACACTGAAGCTTTCTTT. It translates to CASSARTVMNTEAFF.

This clonotype occurred a few times. The rearrangement uses TRBV27 and TRBJ2-2; 7 nucleotides agree with TRBD2. This CDR3 has 12 amino acids. The germline V gene has CDR1 MNHEY and CDR2 SMNVEV (reference sequence). J lost 6 bases, V lost 9 bases, and 4 bases had no gene match. The DNA of the CDR3 is TGTGCCAGGGGGACTATTGCCGGGGAGCTGTTTTTT. Protein product: CARGTIAGELFF.

Note on this clonotype: One end of the junction varies from germline; a read error may be responsible. The J gene is TRBJ1-1, the V gene TRBV7-2; D gene ambiguous. Germline V gene lookup returns CDR1 SGHTA and CDR2 FQGNSA. The CDR3 contains 13 residues. The CDR3 reads CASALIMYTEDFF. The CDR3 DNA sequence: TGTGCCAGCGCGCTCATAATGTACACTGAAGATTTCTTC. Together with reference TRBV7-2 and TRBJ1-1, the CDR3 gives the full variable domain: GAGVSQSPSNKVTEKGKDVELRCDPISGHTALYWYRQSLGQGLEFLIYFQGNSAPDKSGLPSDRFSAERTGGSVSTLTIQRTQQEDSAVYLCASALIMYTEDFFGQGTRLTVV.

This chain connects TRBV28 to TRBJ2-7; weak D call: TRBD1 (5 bases). Germline-derived CDR1 and CDR2 are MDHEN and SYDVKM. V was clipped by 5 bases and J by 2 bases, with 13 bases between them. This CDR3 contains 14 residues. In DNA, the CDR3 is TGTGCCAGCAGTAAGGACAATACACCCTACGAGCAGTACTTC. Translation: CASSKDNTPYEQYF.

This clonotype was detected ten times or more. One end of the junction does not line up with germline, which may come from a read error. The chain links TRBV7-7 to TRBJ2-5, with 13 bases matching TRBD2. Germline V gene lookup returns CDR1 SSHAT and CDR2 FNYEAQ (reference sequence). The CDR3 extends over 15 amino acids. CDR3 region: CASSQGLAGEETQYF. CDR3 nucleotide sequence: TGTGCTAGCAGCCAAGGACTAGCGGGGGAAGAGACCCAGTACTTC. The variable domain in full, completed from reference TRBV7-7 and TRBJ2-5, reads GAGVSQSPRYKVTKRGQDVTLRCDPISSHATLYWYQQALGQGPEFLTYFNYEAQPDKSGLPSDRFSAERPEGSISTLTIQRTEQRDSAMYRCASSQGLAGEETQYFGPGTRLLVL.

In its sample, this clonotype was seen many times. This chain connects TRBV28 to TRBJ1-1; no definite D call. Germline V gives CDR1 MDHEN, CDR2 SYDVKM. V lost 8 bases and J 7 bases, leaving 17 bases between the germline ends. CDR3 size: 13 residues. The CDR3 nucleotides read TGTGCCAGCCTCGTGGAGTTACGGGGTGAAGCTTTCTTT. This gives the protein CASLVELRGEAFF.

On this clonotype: Compared with germline, one end of the junction differs, possibly owing to a read error. The rearrangement joins TRBV5-3 to TRBJ2-6, with 7 bases fitting TRBD1. TRBV5-3 is an open reading frame whose function is uncertain. This CDR3 has 14 amino acids. The CDR3 protein is CASSSTGLANVLTF. The CDR3 region has the DNA TGTGCCAGCAGCTCGACAGGGCTAGCCAACGTCCTGACTTTC.

This chain links TRBV28 with TRBJ2-7; D ambiguous. Germline lookup yields CDR1 MDHEN and CDR2 SYDVKM. The germline V and J ends were trimmed by 5 bases and 2 bases, with 13 bases remaining between them. CDR3 length: 14 amino acids. The DNA for the CDR3 is TGTGCCAGCAGTCTCCAGGTCCCGCCCTACGAGCAGTACTTC. Protein sequence: CASSLQVPPYEQYF.

This clonotype was found many times. V usage is TRBV12-3 or TRBV12-4 and J usage is TRBJ2-5; 9 bases map to TRBD1. Unmatched junction bases numbered 3, after V lost 5 bases and J lost 5 bases. This CDR3 comprises 13 residues. CDR3 DNA: TGTGCCAGCAGTACAGGGGGCACGGAGACCCAGTACTTC. Translating it yields CASSTGGTETQYF.